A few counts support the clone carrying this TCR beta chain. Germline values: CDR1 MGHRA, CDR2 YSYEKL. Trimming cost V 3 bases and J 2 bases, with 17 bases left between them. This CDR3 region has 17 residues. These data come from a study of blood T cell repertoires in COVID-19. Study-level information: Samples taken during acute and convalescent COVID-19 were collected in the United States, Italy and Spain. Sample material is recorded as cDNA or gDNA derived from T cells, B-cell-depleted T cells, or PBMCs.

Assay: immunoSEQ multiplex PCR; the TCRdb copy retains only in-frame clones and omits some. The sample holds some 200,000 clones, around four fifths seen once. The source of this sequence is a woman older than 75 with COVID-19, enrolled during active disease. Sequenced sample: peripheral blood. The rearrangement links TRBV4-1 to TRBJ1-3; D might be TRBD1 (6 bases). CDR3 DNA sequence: TGCGCCAGCAGCCAGCAACCCGGGACAAACACTGGAAACACCATATATTTT. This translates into CASSQQPGTNTGNTIYF.